Listed below are T cell receptor beta chains from one sample, sequenced in a study of blood T cell repertoires in COVID-19. Measured with immunoSEQ multiplex PCR; TCRdb has only the in-frame clones, and not every one. The table has approximately 200,000 clones, over 75% seen once. Sequencing was performed on peripheral blood. The receptors here all came from a middle-aged man with acute or convalescent COVID-19. CDR3s include the opening cysteine and the closing phenylalanine or tryptophan. D genes are given only for firm matches. Clone size is given for some rows only: seen once, a few or many times, or a class if the clone is expanded.

j_gene: TRBJ1-2; abundance: NA; v_gene: TRBV18; d_gene: NA; CDR3nt: TGTGCCAGCTCACCTCAGGACAGTAGCTATGGCTACACCTTC; CDR3aa: CASSPQDSSYGYTF
j_gene: TRBJ2-7; abundance: NA; v_gene: TRBV27; d_gene: NA; CDR3nt: TGTGCCAGCAGTCCCGACACGGACTACGAGCAGTACTTC; CDR3aa: CASSPDTDYEQYF
j_gene: TRBJ1-1; abundance: NA; v_gene: TRBV7-3; d_gene: TRBD1; CDR3nt: TGTGCCAGCAGCTTTTCGACAGGGGTGAACACTGAAGCTTTCTTT; CDR3aa: CASSFSTGVNTEAFF
j_gene: TRBJ1-2; abundance: NA; v_gene: TRBV14; d_gene: NA; CDR3nt: TGTGCCAGCAGCCCCCGCACACAGGGCGCCTATGGCTACACCTTC; CDR3aa: CASSPRTQGAYGYTF
j_gene: TRBJ1-2; abundance: NA; v_gene: TRBV6-5; d_gene: NA; CDR3nt: TGTGCCAGCAGTTACGGGTTCAGGGGCAAGGGCTACACCTTC; CDR3aa: CASSYGFRGKGYTF
j_gene: TRBJ2-1; abundance: few; v_gene: TRBV10-1; d_gene: TRBD1; CDR3nt: TGCGCCAGCAGTACACCGGGACAGGGGGCGAATGAGCAGTTCTTC; CDR3aa: CASSTPGQGANEQFF
j_gene: TRBJ1-6; abundance: few; v_gene: TRBV7-6; d_gene: TRBD1; CDR3nt: TGTGCCAGCAGCTCCGGACAGGGCCTAGTAGGGCTTTCACCCCTCCACTTT; CDR3aa: CASSSGQGLVGLSPLHF
j_gene: TRBJ2-2; abundance: NA; v_gene: TRBV2; d_gene: NA; CDR3nt: TGTGCCAGCAGTCTCGGGGCCGGGGAGCTGTTTTTT; CDR3aa: CASSLGAGELFF
j_gene: TRBJ1-2; abundance: NA; v_gene: TRBV3-1/TRBV3-2; d_gene: NA; CDR3nt: TGTGCCAGCAGCCAAGAGTTACAGGCTAGGAACTATGGCTACACCTTC; CDR3aa: CASSQELQARNYGYTF
j_gene: TRBJ2-5; abundance: few; v_gene: TRBV4-1; d_gene: TRBD2; CDR3nt: TGCGCCAGCAGCCCCGGACTAGCGGGGGGACAAGAGACCCAGTACTTC; CDR3aa: CASSPGLAGGQETQYF
j_gene: TRBJ1-2; abundance: NA; v_gene: TRBV27; d_gene: NA; CDR3nt: TGTGCCAGCAGTACCCGGAGGTCCCCACCTTATGGCTACACCTTC; CDR3aa: CASSTRRSPPYGYTF
j_gene: TRBJ1-1; abundance: NA; v_gene: TRBV7-8; d_gene: NA; CDR3nt: TGTGCCAGCAGGAACCCCAGGGGCCCCTCGGTGTTGGACACTGAAGCTTTCTTT; CDR3aa: CASRNPRGPSVLDTEAFF
j_gene: TRBJ2-2; abundance: NA; v_gene: TRBV10-2; d_gene: TRBD1; CDR3nt: TGCGCCAGCAGTCCGGGACAGCCGAACACCGGGGAGCTGTTTTTT; CDR3aa: CASSPGQPNTGELFF
j_gene: TRBJ1-1; abundance: NA; v_gene: TRBV6-1; d_gene: NA; CDR3nt: TGTGCCAGCAGTGAACCGGGAGAGAACACTGAAGCTTTCTTT; CDR3aa: CASSEPGENTEAFF
j_gene: TRBJ2-4; abundance: NA; v_gene: TRBV5-4; d_gene: NA; CDR3nt: TGTGCCAGCAGCTTGGAACGGGGACTGGCCAAAAACATTCAGTACTTC; CDR3aa: CASSLERGLAKNIQYF
j_gene: TRBJ2-5; abundance: NA; v_gene: TRBV12-3/TRBV12-4; d_gene: NA; CDR3nt: TGTGCCAGCAGTTTTTCCTCGGAGACCCAGTACTTC; CDR3aa: CASSFSSETQYF
j_gene: TRBJ2-3; abundance: NA; v_gene: TRBV29-1; d_gene: TRBD1; CDR3nt: TGCAGCGTGGGAAAGGGGACAGGGGGGAGCACAGATACGCAGTATTTT; CDR3aa: CSVGKGTGGSTDTQYF
j_gene: TRBJ1-2; abundance: NA; v_gene: TRBV29-1; d_gene: TRBD1; CDR3nt: TGCAGCGTTGAAGATCCGGGACAGGTCATGGCCTTC; CDR3aa: CSVEDPGQVMAF
j_gene: TRBJ1-2; abundance: once; v_gene: TRBV5-1; d_gene: TRBD1; CDR3nt: TGCGCCAGCAGCTTGGACCCAGGGGGCGACTATGGCTACACCTTC; CDR3aa: CASSLDPGGDYGYTF
j_gene: TRBJ1-1; abundance: NA; v_gene: TRBV5-1; d_gene: TRBD1; CDR3nt: TGCGCCAGCAGCTTGCGACAGGGGGACACTGAAGCTTTCTTT; CDR3aa: CASSLRQGDTEAFF
j_gene: TRBJ1-4; abundance: NA; v_gene: TRBV7-9; d_gene: NA; CDR3nt: TGTGCCAGCAGCAGTACAGGGCCGGTAAAACTGTTTTTT; CDR3aa: CASSSTGPVKLFF